This TCR beta chain is drawn from a study of blood T cell repertoires in COVID-19. Losses at the gene ends were 1 base for V and 5 bases for J; bases not matched to a gene: 10. This CDR3 comprises 17 residues. CDR1 is KGHSH, CDR2 LQKENI, per germline. Clones were sequenced by immunoSEQ multiplex PCR, and TCRdb holds only the in-frame ones, with some missing. Among 200,000 to 300,000 clones listed, about 89% were seen once. Sequenced: PBMCs or T cells enriched from blood (not recorded which). This sequence originates from a woman in her 30s who had recovered from COVID-19. The genes are TRBV18 and TRBJ2-3; 9 bases align to TRBD2. This CDR3 is CASSPRASGVIGDTQYF. CDR3 bases: TGTGCCAGCTCACCACGCGCTAGCGGGGTGATCGGAGATACGCAGTATTTT.